This TCR beta chain was captured in a study of shared clonotypes between healthy human individuals. Looked up from germline, CDR1 is SGHNT and CDR2 is YYREEE (reference sequence). CDR3 length equals 15 residues. General study results and limits: In general, naive subsets displayed greater estimated richness than memory subsets did.

Turning to this clone: The antigen remains undetermined. A junction end diverges from the germline sequence, so it may reflect a read error.

Template for every sorted-subset replicate PCR totaled roughly 200 ng DNA, tens of thousands of T cell genomes. TCRdb's table, derived via immunoSEQ multiplex PCR, lists solely in-frame clones and lacks some. The sample consists of about 380,000 clones, roughly 96% of them appearing once. Adult Caucasians living in Nashville, Tennessee made up all of the donors. Combination of CD45RO+ cells with CCR7-negative CD45RA+ TemRA cells was used for CD8 memory. The TCR was taken from a young man in good health. The rearrangement links TRBV5-4 to TRBJ2-5, with 12 bases identical to TRBD2. The sample consisted of memory CD8+ T cells sorted from blood. Specified subset: CD45RO+ cells pooled with CCR7-negative TemRA cells. The CDR3 protein is CASTLTSGRDKTQYF. The CDR3, as DNA: TGTGCCAGCACCTTGACTAGCGGGAGAGATAAGACCCAGTACTTC.